The TCR beta chain under discussion was sequenced for a study of identical twins. One entry per CDR3 protein results from TCRdb running MiXCR on the 5' RACE reads. The sample contains around 300,000 distinct CDR3 sequences, under 9.5% of which appear only once. The table lists this clonotype with many counts. The CDR3 runs to 13 residues. V shed 0 bases and J shed 3 bases, with 4 bases lying between them. Looked up from germline, CDR1 is SGHRS and CDR2 is YFSETQ. These same records also appear under a second study, on yellow fever vaccine responses in identical twins.

The source material was memory (CD45RO+) T cells sorted from blood. The source of this sequence is a woman between 18 and 29 years old in good health. V is TRBV5-1 and J is TRBJ2-1; D is ambiguous. This CDR3 is CASSLEFYNEQFF. The CDR3 nucleotides are TGCGCCAGCAGCTTGGAGTTCTACAATGAGCAGTTCTTC.